The 10 T cell receptor beta chains presented below share a single source sample, sequenced in a study of blood T cells in healthy people across ages. The authors ran a second PCR of roughly 7 to 11 cycles using a sample-barcoded 5' primer and a J-beta primer mix. Each CDR3 protein gets one entry after TCRdb re-called the 5' RACE reads with MiXCR. The data show around 900,000 distinct CDR3 sequences, roughly 47% seen once. The sample comprised blood. The receptors stem from an older woman in good health.

V usage is TRBV12-3 or TRBV12-4 and J usage is TRBJ1-2; D is uncertain. Trimming left V 7 bases short and J 8 bases short, with 14 bases between. The CDR3 consists of 12 residues. CDR3 amino acids: CASNLGGNGYTF. The CDR3 DNA reads TGTGCCAGCAACTTGGGAGGGAACGGCTACACCTTC.

The chain employs TRBV29-1 and TRBJ2-3; a possible D gene is TRBD2 (6 bases). The germline V gene encodes CDR1 SQVTM and CDR2 ANQGSEA. Between the trimmed V and J ends, which lost 5 bases and 3 bases, there was a span of 18 bases. CDR3 length: 15 amino acids. CDR3 loop: CSVFPVEGRTDTQYF. CDR3 nucleotides: TGCAGCGTTTTTCCTGTGGAGGGAAGGACAGATACGCAGTATTTT.

The CDR3 DNA is TGCGCCAGCAGCCAAGATCATCAGACTAGAGCTATATCAGATACGCAGTATTTT. Translated, it gives CASSQDHQTRAISDTQYF. The chain carries TRBV4-3 and TRBJ2-3; TRBD2 is a possible D gene (6 bases). Trimming pared 0 bases from V and 4 bases from J, leaving 20 bases between. Germline-derived CDR1 and CDR2 are LGHNA and YSLEER. The CDR3 consists of 18 residues.

The J gene is TRBJ2-7, the V gene TRBV2; D gene unclear. From germline, CDR1 is SNHLY and CDR2 FYNNEI. The CDR3 sequence is 15 residues long. Trimming stripped 1 base from V and 4 bases from J, with 14 bases between. The CDR3 DNA reads as TGTGCCAGCAGTGAAGGGCGGCTGCCTCGGTACGAGCAGTACTTC. Protein: CASSEGRLPRYEQYF.

The gene calls are TRBV3-1 and TRBJ2-7; no reliable D call. The length of the CDR3 is 13 residues. CDR1 is LGHDT, CDR2 YNNKEL, per germline (reference sequence). V lost 1 base and J 10 bases, leaving 14 bases between the germline ends. Here the CDR3 DNA reads TGTGCCAGCAGCCAAGTTCCGGGTACAATTCAGTACTTC. It specifies CASSQVPGTIQYF.

This sequence joins TRBV4-1 and TRBJ1-5; the D gene is possibly TRBD1 (5 bases). CDR1 and CDR2 from the germline V gene are MGHRA and YSYEKL. V lost 0 bases and J 8 bases, leaving 14 bases between the germline ends. The CDR3 has 15 amino acids. CDR3 nucleotide sequence: TGCGCCAGCAGCCAAGAAAATCCAGGGATGGAGCCCCAGCATTTT. This codes for CASSQENPGMEPQHF.

The rearrangement links TRBV27 to TRBJ2-1, with 9 bases that match TRBD2. This CDR3 region has 12 residues. V trimming: 5 bases; J trimming: 9 bases; junction bases outside the gene matches: 2. In germline, CDR1 is MNHEY, CDR2 SMNVEV (reference sequence). CDR3 coding DNA: TGTGCCAGCAGTGCGACTAGCGGTGAGCAGTTCTTC. This codes for CASSATSGEQFF.

This rearrangement joins TRBV5-1 to TRBJ1-2, with 7 positions matching TRBD1. The germline gives CDR1 SGHRS, CDR2 YFSETQ. The CDR3 is 14 amino acids. Trimming at V came to 4 bases and at J to 6 bases, leaving 9 bases not matched to a gene. Here the CDR3 reads CASSETGTADGYTF. The CDR3 DNA reads as TGCGCCAGCAGCGAAACCGGGACAGCCGATGGCTACACCTTC. Full variable domain (missing parts from reference TRBV5-1 and TRBJ1-2): KAGVTQTPRYLIKTRGQQVTLSCSPISGHRSVSWYQQTPGQGLQFLFEYFSETQRNKGNFPGRFSGRQFSNSRSEMNVSTLELGDSALYLCASSETGTADGYTFGSGTRLTVV.

This clonotype was counted between two and nine times. The chain carries TRBV14 and TRBJ2-2; D uncertain. Germline V lookup: CDR1 SGHDN, CDR2 FVKESK. The CDR3 contains 13 residues. Between the trimmed V and J ends, which lost 1 base and 3 bases, there was a span of 3 bases. CDR3 sequence reads: CASSQVDTGELFF. Here the CDR3 DNA reads TGTGCCAGCAGCCAAGTCGACACCGGGGAGCTGTTTTTT.

This clonotype was observed a few times. The chain employs TRBV4-1 and TRBJ2-7; TRBD1 aligns across 8 bases. Per the germline V gene, CDR1 is MGHRA and CDR2 is YSYEKL. With 2 bases clipped from V and 0 bases from J, the junction kept 6 bases outside the gene matches. This CDR3 spans 16 amino acids. CDR3 region: CASSQPRQGSSYEQYF. The CDR3 DNA sequence: TGCGCCAGCAGCCAACCCAGACAGGGGAGCTCCTACGAGCAGTACTTC.